Following are 8 T cell receptor beta chains from one sample sequenced in a study of T cell responses to AZD1222 COVID-19 vaccine. Only in-frame clones appear in the TCRdb table, and some are missing; sequencing was by immunoSEQ multiplex PCR. This table has roughly 120,000 clones, 85% appearing once. Sequenced material: peripheral blood, taken 28 days after the second AZD1222 dose. All receptors come from an adult who received the AZD1222 COVID-19 vaccine.

CDR3 in DNA: TGTGCCAGCAGTCCGATCAGGACCCCGTTAGAGGGCTACACCTTC. Amino acids: CASSPIRTPLEGYTF. This chain uses TRBV28 with TRBJ1-2, with unresolved D. Germline lookup yields CDR1 MDHEN and CDR2 SYDVKM. This CDR3 region has 15 residues. Deletions cut 5 bases from V and 8 bases from J, with 21 bases between.

The rearrangement joins TRBV29-1 to TRBJ2-3; 9 nucleotides line up with TRBD2. After removal of 6 bases from V and 1 base from J, the junction contained 5 bases not matched to a gene. Germline V gene sequence: CDR1 SQVTM, CDR2 ANQGSEA. The length of the CDR3 is 14 residues. The CDR3 loop is CSVQTSGGTDTQYF. CDR3 nucleotide sequence: TGCAGCGTCCAGACTAGCGGCGGCACAGATACGCAGTATTTT.

This chain joins TRBV3-1 (or the pseudogene TRBV3-2) and TRBJ1-1; D possibly corresponds to TRBD1 (5 bases). Germline V gene sequence: CDR1 LGHDT, CDR2 YNNKEL (reference sequence). The CDR3 spans 14 residues. Between the trimmed V and J ends, which lost 4 bases and 2 bases, there was a span of 11 bases. Here the CDR3 DNA reads TGTGCCAGCAGCCCTTGGGACGCTAACACTGAAGCTTTCTTT. It codes for CASSPWDANTEAFF.

The chain links TRBV7-9 to TRBJ1-1; perhaps TRBD1 as D (6 bases). Trimming shortened V by 0 bases and J by 4 bases, and 15 bases separated the two germline ends. Germline V gene sequence: CDR1 SEHNR, CDR2 FQNEAQ (reference sequence). This CDR3 spans 16 amino acids. The CDR3 sequence: CASSLARGGAGTEAFF. CDR3 in DNA: TGTGCCAGCAGCTTAGCGCGTGGGGGCGCGGGCACTGAAGCTTTCTTT.

J is TRBJ2-7 and V is TRBV9; D unresolved. Germline V lookup: CDR1 SGDLS, CDR2 YYNGEE. There are 16 residues in the CDR3. V dropped 0 bases and J dropped 0 bases, with 13 bases sitting between them. For the CDR3, the DNA is TGTGCCAGCAGCGTAGCGGGTAGCTCAAGCTCCTACGAGCAGTACTTC. It is translated as CASSVAGSSSSYEQYF.

The V call is TRBV5-5, the J call TRBJ1-1, with 10 bases identical to TRBD1. The germline V gene encodes CDR1 SGHKS and CDR2 YYEKEE (reference sequence). This CDR3 region has 14 residues. The trim removed 3 bases at V and 5 bases at J, leaving 4 bases unmatched. The CDR3: CASSWTGGGTEAFF. The CDR3 DNA reads as TGTGCCAGCAGCTGGACAGGGGGTGGTACTGAAGCTTTCTTT.

This chain links TRBV5-6 with TRBJ2-1; TRBD2 matches at 7 bases. The CDR3 contains 15 residues. Germline CDR1 and CDR2: SGHDT and YYEEEE. V dropped 0 bases and J dropped 5; count of bases not matched to a gene: 5. The DNA of the CDR3 is TGTGCCAGCAGCTTGGTAGGCGGGGGTAACAATGAGCAGTTCTTC. It translates to CASSLVGGGNNEQFF.

The J gene is TRBJ2-2, the V gene TRBV6-5; a possible D gene is TRBD2 (5 bases). Germline V gives CDR1 MNHEY, CDR2 SVGAGI. The V end lost 2 bases, the J end lost 4 bases, and 8 bases lay between the germline ends. This CDR3 has 14 amino acids. The CDR3 is CASSYGRVTGELFF. The CDR3 region has the DNA TGTGCCAGCAGTTACGGGCGGGTCACCGGGGAGCTGTTTTTT.